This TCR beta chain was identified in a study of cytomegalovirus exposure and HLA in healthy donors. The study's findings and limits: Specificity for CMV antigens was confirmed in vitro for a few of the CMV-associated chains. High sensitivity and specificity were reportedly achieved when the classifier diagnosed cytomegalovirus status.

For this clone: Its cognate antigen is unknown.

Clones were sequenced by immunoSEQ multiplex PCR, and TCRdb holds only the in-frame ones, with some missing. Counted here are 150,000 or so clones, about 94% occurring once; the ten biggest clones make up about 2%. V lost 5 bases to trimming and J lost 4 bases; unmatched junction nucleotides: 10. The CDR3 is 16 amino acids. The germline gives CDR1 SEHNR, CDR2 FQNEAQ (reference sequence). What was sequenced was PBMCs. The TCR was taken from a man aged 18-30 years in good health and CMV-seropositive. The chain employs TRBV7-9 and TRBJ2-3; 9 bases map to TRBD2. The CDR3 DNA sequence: TGTGCCAGCAGCCATCCGGTTAGCGGGAGTGCAGATACGCAGTATTTT. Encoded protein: CASSHPVSGSADTQYF.